The rows below give T cell receptor beta chains drawn from one sample of a study of T cells in tumors after PD-1 blockade. Sequenced by immunoSEQ multiplex PCR; TCRdb stores in-frame clones only, minus some. The repertoire includes around 4,900 clones, around 60% of them detected once, and around 16% sits in the top ten. Source: tumor tissue, taken after anti-PD-1 treatment. The receptors were gathered from a human donor with basal cell carcinoma. Each CDR3 is given with its conserved first and last residue. A D gene is named only where the DNA matches it firmly. Size tells how often a clone was seen (once, few, many) or the class of an expanded clone, and some rows leave it out.

d_gene	v_gene	abundance	j_gene	CDR3aa	CDR3nt
.	TRBV6-2/TRBV6-3	.	TRBJ2-3	CASSYLGGGADTQYF	TGTGCCAGCAGTTACCTGGGGGGCGGGGCAGATACGCAGTATTTT
.	TRBV30	.	TRBJ2-5	CAWSPDPNTETQYF	TGTGCCTGGAGTCCCGACCCGAACACAGAGACCCAGTACTTC
TRBD2	TRBV10-3	.	TRBJ2-7	CASRDYGDEQYF	TGTGCCTCCCGGGACTACGGCGACGAGCAGTACTTC
TRBD2	TRBV7-3	few	TRBJ2-7	CASSGLAQTEQYF	TGTGCCAGCAGCGGACTAGCGCAGACCGAGCAGTACTTC
.	TRBV6-1	.	TRBJ1-1	CASSDWTENTEAFF	TGTGCCAGCAGTGATTGGACGGAGAACACTGAAGCTTTCTTT
.	TRBV7-9	.	TRBJ2-1	CASSLFPQFGPYNEQFF	TGTGCCAGCAGCTTATTTCCGCAGTTTGGCCCCTACAATGAGCAGTTCTTC
.	TRBV7-2	.	TRBJ2-7	CASSLVRGYEQYF	TGTGCCAGCAGCTTGGTGAGGGGCTACGAGCAGTACTTC
.	TRBV7-9	few	TRBJ1-1	CASSLVEAFF	TGTGCCAGCAGCTTAGTTGAAGCTTTCTTT
.	TRBV5-1	.	TRBJ2-7	CASSFGLTNSYEQYF	TGCGCCAGCAGCTTTGGACTAACGAACTCCTACGAGCAGTACTTC
.	TRBV19	few	TRBJ1-1	CASKGPYTEAFF	TGTGCCAGTAAAGGGCCCTACACTGAAGCTTTCTTT
.	TRBV5-6	large	TRBJ2-2	CASSPQQNTGELFF	TGTGCCAGCAGCCCCCAGCAGAACACCGGGGAGCTGTTTTTT
TRBD2	TRBV18	few	TRBJ2-5	CASSSGNQETQYF	TGTGCCAGCTCAAGCGGGAATCAAGAGACCCAGTACTTC
.	TRBV4-3	.	TRBJ2-5	CASSQSFLAETSPETQYF	TGCGCCAGCAGCCAAAGTTTCTTGGCCGAGACGAGCCCGGAGACCCAGTACTTC
.	TRBV7-9	.	TRBJ2-2	CASSSGLSRELFF	TGTGCCAGCAGCTCAGGGCTCTCCCGGGAGCTGTTTTTT
.	TRBV16	few	TRBJ1-1	CASSQSALLNTEAFF	TGTGCCAGCAGCCAATCGGCGCTCCTGAACACTGAAGCTTTCTTT
TRBD1	TRBV30	once	TRBJ2-7	CAWSSGLWTGVEQYF	TGTGCCTGGAGTTCCGGACTATGGACAGGGGTCGAGCAGTACTTC